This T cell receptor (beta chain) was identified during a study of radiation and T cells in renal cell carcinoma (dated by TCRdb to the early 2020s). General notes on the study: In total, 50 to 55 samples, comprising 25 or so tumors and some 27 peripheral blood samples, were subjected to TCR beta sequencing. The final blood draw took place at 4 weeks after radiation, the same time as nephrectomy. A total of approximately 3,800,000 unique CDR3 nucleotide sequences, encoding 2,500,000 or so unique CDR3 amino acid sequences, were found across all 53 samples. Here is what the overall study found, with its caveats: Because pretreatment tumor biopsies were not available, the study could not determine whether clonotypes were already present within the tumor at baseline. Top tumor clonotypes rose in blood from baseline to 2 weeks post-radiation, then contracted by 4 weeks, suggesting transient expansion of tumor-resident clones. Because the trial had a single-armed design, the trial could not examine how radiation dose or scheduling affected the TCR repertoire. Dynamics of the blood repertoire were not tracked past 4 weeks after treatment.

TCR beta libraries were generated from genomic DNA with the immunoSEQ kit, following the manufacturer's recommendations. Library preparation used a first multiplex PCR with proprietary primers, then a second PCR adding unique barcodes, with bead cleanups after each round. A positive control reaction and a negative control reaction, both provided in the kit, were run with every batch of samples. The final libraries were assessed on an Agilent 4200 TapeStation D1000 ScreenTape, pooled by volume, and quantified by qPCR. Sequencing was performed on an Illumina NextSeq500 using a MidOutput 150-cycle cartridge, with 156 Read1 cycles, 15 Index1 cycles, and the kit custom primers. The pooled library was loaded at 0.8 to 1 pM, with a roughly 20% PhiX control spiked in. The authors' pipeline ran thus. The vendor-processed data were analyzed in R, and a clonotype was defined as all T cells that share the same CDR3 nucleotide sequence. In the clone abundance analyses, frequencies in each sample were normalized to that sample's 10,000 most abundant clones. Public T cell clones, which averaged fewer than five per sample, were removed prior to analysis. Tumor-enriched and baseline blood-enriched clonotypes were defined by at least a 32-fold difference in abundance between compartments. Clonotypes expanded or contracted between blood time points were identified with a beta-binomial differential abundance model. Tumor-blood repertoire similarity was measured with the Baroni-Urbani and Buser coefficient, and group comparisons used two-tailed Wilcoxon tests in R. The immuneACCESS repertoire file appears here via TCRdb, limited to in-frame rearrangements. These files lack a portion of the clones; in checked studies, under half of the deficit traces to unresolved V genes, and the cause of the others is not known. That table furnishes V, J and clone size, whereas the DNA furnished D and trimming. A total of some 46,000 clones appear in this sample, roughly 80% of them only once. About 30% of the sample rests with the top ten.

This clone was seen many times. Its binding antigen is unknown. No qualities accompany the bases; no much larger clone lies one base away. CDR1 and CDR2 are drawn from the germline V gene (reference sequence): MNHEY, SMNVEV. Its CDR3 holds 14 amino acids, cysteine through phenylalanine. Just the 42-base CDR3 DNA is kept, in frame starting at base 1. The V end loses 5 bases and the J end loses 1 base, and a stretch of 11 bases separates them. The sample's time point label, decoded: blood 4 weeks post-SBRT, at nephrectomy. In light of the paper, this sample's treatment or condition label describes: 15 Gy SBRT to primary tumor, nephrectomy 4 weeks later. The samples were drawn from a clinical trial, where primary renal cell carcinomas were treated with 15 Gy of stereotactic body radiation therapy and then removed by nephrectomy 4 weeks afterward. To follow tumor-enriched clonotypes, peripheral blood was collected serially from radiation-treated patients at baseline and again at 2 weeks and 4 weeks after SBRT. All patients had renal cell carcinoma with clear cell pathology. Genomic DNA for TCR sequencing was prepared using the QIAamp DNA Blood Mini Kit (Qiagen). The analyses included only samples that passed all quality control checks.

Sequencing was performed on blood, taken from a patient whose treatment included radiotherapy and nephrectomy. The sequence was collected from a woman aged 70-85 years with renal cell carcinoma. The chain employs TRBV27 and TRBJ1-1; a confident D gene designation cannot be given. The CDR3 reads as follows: CASSPSRGNTEAFF. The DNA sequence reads TGTGCCAGCAGTCCCTCACGGGGGAACACTGAAGCTTTCTTT.